The 10 T cell receptor beta chains listed next were all sequenced from one sample in a study of human T cells and chemical hapten exposure. Specified time point: pre-sensitization, week 0. Documented treatment: therapeutic diphenylcyclopropenone sensitization with weekly scalp DPC. Each CDR3 protein is one row after TCRdb ran MiXCR on the RACE reads. This table has roughly 380,000 distinct CDR3 sequences, roughly 4.6% appearing once. Sequencing used whole blood, obtained in connection with sensitization to the hapten diphenylcyclopropenone (DPC). The receptors here all came from a woman aged 45-65 years with alopecia areata. Some clones in this sample may be carry-over from other donors' samples.

There are many counts of this clonotype. The rearrangement links TRBV7-9 to TRBJ2-3; 12 bases are shared with TRBD2. This CDR3 is 16 amino acids long. The germline CDR1 and CDR2 sequences are SEHNR and FQNEAQ (reference sequence). The V gene end was trimmed by 5 bases and the J gene end by 5 bases; junction bases not matched to a gene: 8. CDR3 protein: CASSPLRLAGEDTQYF. CDR3 DNA sequence: TGTGCCAGCAGCCCTCTCCGACTAGCGGGGGAAGATACGCAGTATTTT.

The chain couples TRBV20-1 to TRBJ2-1, with TRBD2 matching over 7 bases. Germline V gene lookup returns CDR1 DFQATT and CDR2 SNEGSKA (reference sequence). The J segment lost 9 bases and the V segment lost 1 base, leaving 9 bases of the junction unmatched. The CDR3 covers 14 residues. The CDR3 nucleotides read TGCAGTGCTAGAGGGACCGGGGGGAAGGGTGAGCAGTTCTTC. Translation gives CSARGTGGKGEQFF.

This clonotype was observed a handful of times. V is TRBV3-1 and J is TRBJ2-7, with unresolved D. The V end lost 5 bases, the J end lost 0 bases, and 11 bases lay between the germline ends. This CDR3 has 14 residues. The V gene's germline CDR1 is LGHDT and CDR2 YNNKEL (reference sequence). CDR3 protein: CASSYGRLSYEQYF. The CDR3 DNA is TGTGCCAGCAGCTACGGACGGCTCTCCTACGAGCAGTACTTC.

This chain links TRBV12-3 or TRBV12-4 with TRBJ1-2, with D perhaps matching TRBD1 (5 bases). The CDR3 is 16 residues long. V was shortened by 6 bases and J by 4 bases, with 21 bases between the two germline ends. The CDR3 nucleotides read TGTGCCAGCAGCCCAGAGCCCGCTGGGACTTCCTATGGCTACACCTTC. As protein: CASSPEPAGTSYGYTF.

This clonotype was counted at least ten times. Its ends do not fully match the called genes, so a read error is possible. V and J are TRBV5-1 and TRBJ2-7; D tentatively fits TRBD1 or TRBD2 (5 bases each). The germline gives CDR1 SGHRS, CDR2 YFSETQ. This CDR3 comprises 14 residues. The CDR3 sequence is CASSLAGSSYEQYF. The CDR3 region has the DNA TGTGCCAGCAGCTTAGCAGGGAGCTCCTACGAGCAGTACTTC.

In this sample, this clonotype turned up many times. The rearrangement links TRBV12-3 or TRBV12-4 to TRBJ2-1; D is perhaps TRBD1 or TRBD2 (6 bases each). The CDR3 length is 17 residues. Trimming took 7 bases from V and 8 from J, leaving 27 bases between them. Written as DNA, the CDR3 is TGTGCCAGCACCTGGGGGGCCGGGGGTTGGAGGATGGATGAGCAGTTCTTC. Its protein is CASTWGAGGWRMDEQFF.

This clonotype was found a few times. V and J are TRBV6-5 and TRBJ2-7, with D possibly being TRBD1 or TRBD2 (5 bases each). From germline, CDR1 is MNHEY and CDR2 SVGAGI. V shed 9 bases and J shed 7 bases, with 13 bases lying between them. The CDR3 contains 11 residues. CDR3 DNA: TGTGCCAGTCAAGGAGAGGGGGAGCAGTACTTC. Its translation: CASQGEGEQYF.

This clonotype was seen at least ten times. The chain combines TRBV9 with TRBJ2-7; 9 nucleotides line up with TRBD1. This CDR3 region has 14 residues. The germline V gene encodes CDR1 SGDLS and CDR2 YYNGEE. The trim removed 2 bases at V and 7 bases at J, leaving 7 bases unmatched. CDR3: CASSVGDRVGEQYF. The CDR3 DNA sequence: TGTGCCAGCAGCGTTGGGGACAGGGTGGGAGAGCAGTACTTC.

This clonotype came up many times. This rearrangement joins TRBV11-2 to TRBJ2-6, with a possible D match to TRBD2 (5 bases). The germline V gene has CDR1 SGHAT and CDR2 FQNNGV. Trimming pared 5 bases from V and 0 bases from J, leaving 8 bases between. The CDR3 has 15 residues. The CDR3 DNA follows: TGTGCCAGCAGCCCCGGGGTCTCTGGGGCCAACGTCCTGACTTTC. It encodes CASSPGVSGANVLTF.

This clonotype has more than one count but fewer than ten. V is TRBV6-2 or TRBV6-3 and J is TRBJ1-5, with unresolved D. CDR3 length equals 14 residues. Trimming stripped 7 bases from V and 1 base from J, with 11 bases between. Germline V gene sequence: CDR1 MNHEY, CDR2 SVGEGT. The CDR3 DNA reads TGTGCCAGCACCCTGGACGGGAGCAATCAGCCCCAGCATTTT. Protein product: CASTLDGSNQPQHF.